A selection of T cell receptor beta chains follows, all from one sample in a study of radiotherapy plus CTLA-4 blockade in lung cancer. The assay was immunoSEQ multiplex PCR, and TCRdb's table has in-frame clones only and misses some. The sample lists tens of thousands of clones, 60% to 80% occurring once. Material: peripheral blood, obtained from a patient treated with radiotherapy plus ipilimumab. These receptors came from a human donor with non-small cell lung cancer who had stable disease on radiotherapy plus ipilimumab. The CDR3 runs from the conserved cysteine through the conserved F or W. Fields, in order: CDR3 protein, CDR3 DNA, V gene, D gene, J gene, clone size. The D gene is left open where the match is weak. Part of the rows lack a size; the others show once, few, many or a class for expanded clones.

CASSLERDRTYEQYF,TGTGCCAGCAGCTTAGAACGGGACAGAACCTACGAGCAGTACTTC,TRBV7-8,TRBD1,TRBJ2-7,NA
CSGGENTEAFF,TGCAGCGGGGGGGAGAACACTGAAGCTTTCTTT,TRBV29-1,NA,TRBJ1-1,few
CASSAYREGNQPQHF,TGTGCCAGTAGTGCCTACAGGGAAGGCAATCAGCCCCAGCATTTT,TRBV19,NA,TRBJ1-5,NA
CAWSDRNTIYF,TGTGCCTGGAGTGATAGAAACACCATATATTTT,TRBV30,NA,TRBJ1-3,NA
CAWSGPDRVQEKLFF,TGTGCCTGGAGTGGTCCCGACAGGGTCCAGGAAAAACTGTTTTTT,TRBV30,TRBD1,TRBJ1-4,few
CASSVGTDNQPQHF,TGTGCCAGCAGCGTAGGCACAGACAATCAGCCCCAGCATTTT,TRBV9,NA,TRBJ1-5,NA
CARSLAGTGRETQYF,TGTGCCAGAAGCTTGGCCGGGACAGGGCGGGAGACCCAGTACTTC,TRBV5-3,TRBD1,TRBJ2-5,NA
CASSEYRQRGTDTQYF,TGTGCCAGCAGTGAATATAGACAGCGGGGAACAGATACGCAGTATTTT,TRBV25-1,TRBD2,TRBJ2-3,NA
CASSTATDNTEAFF,TGCGCCAGCAGCACGGCGACAGATAACACTGAAGCTTTCTTT,TRBV5-1,NA,TRBJ1-1,NA
CASSGTDPEQYF,TGTGCCAGCAGCGGGACAGACCCCGAGCAGTACTTC,TRBV5-6,TRBD1,TRBJ2-7,NA
CASSNSGGSWYEQYF,TGTGCCAGCAGCAATAGCGGGGGTTCCTGGTACGAGCAGTACTTC,TRBV7-8,TRBD2,TRBJ2-7,NA
CASRTDRLISYEQYF,TGTGCCAGCAGGACGGACAGGCTTATCTCCTACGAGCAGTACTTC,TRBV6-1,TRBD1,TRBJ2-7,NA
CASRDFTGEGSPLHF,TGTGCCAGCAGAGACTTTACAGGGGAAGGATCACCCCTCCACTTT,TRBV27,TRBD1,TRBJ1-6,NA
CASSVGVVYRASGYTF,TGTGCCAGCAGCGTAGGGGTTGTTTACAGGGCTTCTGGCTACACCTTC,TRBV9,NA,TRBJ1-2,few
CASSLFRAGELFF,TGTGCCAGCAGTCTTTTCAGGGCCGGGGAGCTGTTTTTT,TRBV5-5,NA,TRBJ2-2,NA
CASKPGQGNYGYTF,TGTGCCAGTAAGCCGGGACAGGGTAACTATGGCTACACCTTC,TRBV19,TRBD1,TRBJ1-2,NA
CASSRGGQGAYEQYF,TGCGCCAGCAGCAGGGGGGGACAGGGGGCCTACGAGCAGTACTTC,TRBV5-1,TRBD1,TRBJ2-7,NA
CASSPPGSTGELFF,TGTGCCAGCAGCCCTCCCGGGAGCACCGGGGAGCTGTTTTTT,TRBV9,NA,TRBJ2-2,NA
CASSLRGGPEDTQYF,TGCGCCAGCAGCTTAAGGGGGGGCCCTGAAGATACGCAGTATTTT,TRBV5-1,NA,TRBJ2-3,NA
CATRGRVVDTQYF,TGTGCCACCAGGGGCAGGGTAGTAGATACGCAGTATTTT,TRBV15,NA,TRBJ2-3,NA
CATERDSNQPQHF,TGTGCCACCGAACGGGACTCCAATCAGCCCCAGCATTTT,TRBV19,NA,TRBJ1-5,NA
CASSLREHQPQHF,TGTGCCAGCAGTCTGCGGGAACATCAGCCCCAGCATTTT,TRBV2,NA,TRBJ1-5,NA
CASSSRTGGYGYTF,TGTGCCAGCAGCTCGCGGACAGGGGGCTATGGCTACACCTTC,TRBV7-2,TRBD1,TRBJ1-2,NA
CASSREGSEAFF,TGCGCCAGCAGCCGAGAGGGCTCTGAAGCTTTCTTT,TRBV4-1,NA,TRBJ1-1,NA